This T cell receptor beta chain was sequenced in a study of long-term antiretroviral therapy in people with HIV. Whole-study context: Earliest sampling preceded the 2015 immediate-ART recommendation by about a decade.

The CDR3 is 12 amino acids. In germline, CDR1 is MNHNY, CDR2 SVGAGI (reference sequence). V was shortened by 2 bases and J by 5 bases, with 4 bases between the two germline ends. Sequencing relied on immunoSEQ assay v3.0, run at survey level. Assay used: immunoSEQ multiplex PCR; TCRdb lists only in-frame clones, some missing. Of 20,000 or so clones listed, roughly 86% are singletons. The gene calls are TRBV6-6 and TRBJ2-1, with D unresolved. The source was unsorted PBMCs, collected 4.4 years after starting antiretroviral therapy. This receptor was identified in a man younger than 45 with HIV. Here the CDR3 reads CASSYQDNEQFF. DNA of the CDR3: TGTGCCAGCAGTTACCAGGACAATGAGCAGTTCTTC.